These 25 T cell receptor beta chains were all obtained from the same sample, sequenced in a study of tumor and adjacent non-tumor tissue in lung cancer. The library came from three nested PCR rounds adapted from ARM-PCR protocols. TCRdb fed the multiplex PCR reads into MiXCR, producing one record per CDR3 protein. The data show about 120,000 distinct CDR3 sequences, roughly 84% seen once. This sample's RNA came from whole unsorted tissue. Sequencing used lung tumor tissue. These receptors came from a man between 65 and 85 years old with non-small cell lung cancer.

Regarding this clonotype: At one end, the junction sequence differs from germline, possibly due to a read error. CDR3 region: CASSNGLAGSRETHYF. CDR3 sequence (DNA): TGTGCCAGCAGCAACGGACTAGCGGGAAGCCGGGAGACCCACTACTTC. J is TRBJ2-5 and V is TRBV5-4; the match to TRBD2 covers 12 bases. The CDR3 loop spans 16 amino acids. CDR1 is SGHNT and CDR2 is YYREEE in the germline V gene (reference sequence).

As concerns this clonotype: The junction departs from germline at one end; a sequencing error may be responsible. This rearrangement joins TRBV6-5 to TRBJ2-3; D is perhaps TRBD1 (5 bases). Germline V gene sequence: CDR1 MNHEY, CDR2 SVGAGI. The CDR3 sequence is 14 residues long. The CDR3 coding sequence is TGTGCCAGCAGTTACGGTGGGGCCACAGATACGCGGTATTTT. It codes for CASSYGGATDTRYF.

With respect to this clonotype: At one boundary the junction diverges from the germline segment, which might be a read error. The CDR3 region has the DNA TGTGCCAGTAGCTTACGGGGGAGGGATATGTGGAATACTGAAGCTTTCTTT. Protein product: CASSLRGRDMWNTEAFF. The chain uses TRBV11-2 and TRBJ1-1; D is possibly TRBD1 (5 bases). Germline V gene sequence: CDR1 SGHAT, CDR2 FQNNGV. The CDR3 length is 17 residues.

As regards this clonotype: One end of the junction is discordant with germline, which a read error may explain. This chain connects TRBV4-1 to TRBJ2-5, with D possibly matching TRBD1 (6 bases). CDR1 is MGHRA, CDR2 YSYEKL, per germline. The CDR3 loop spans 14 amino acids. The CDR3 spells CASYQQWGQEAQYF. The CDR3 nucleotides read TGCGCAAGCTACCAACAGTGGGGGCAAGAGGCCCAGTACTTT.

As to this clonotype: One end of the junction does not line up with germline, which may come from a read error. The gene calls are TRBV12-3 or TRBV12-4 and TRBJ2-7; maybe TRBD2 (6 bases). CDR3 length: 14 amino acids. CDR3 DNA: TGTGTCAGCAGTTTAGGGACTTTTGGGTACGGTCAGTACTTC. Encoded protein: CVSSLGTFGYGQYF.

Concerning this clonotype itself: Germline is not matched at one junction end, which may reflect a read error. The chain joins TRBV11-3 to TRBJ1-4; D ambiguous. Germline V CDR1 and CDR2: SGHNT, YENEEA. The CDR3 is 16 residues long. The CDR3 region is CASSLVGGTSKEKLFF. The CDR3 coding sequence is TGTGCTAGCAGCTTAGTAGGTGGAACGTCCAAAGAAAAACTGTTTTTT.

The chain combines TRBV5-6 with TRBJ2-7; 8 bases agree with TRBD1. CDR1 and CDR2 (germline): SGHDT, YYEEEE. With 6 bases clipped from V and 4 bases from J, the junction kept 15 bases outside the gene matches. The CDR3 totals 16 residues. CDR3 protein: CASISNRGNFSYEQYF. The CDR3 nucleotides are TGTGCCAGCATCTCTAACAGGGGGAACTTTAGTTACGAGCAGTACTTC.

Of note for this clonotype: A clone one base away is much larger, so this may be a read error. The rearrangement joins TRBV7-9 to TRBJ1-2; 11 bases match TRBD1. The CDR3 length is 14 residues. Germline V gene sequence: CDR1 SEHNR, CDR2 FQNEAQ (reference sequence). CDR3: CASSLGTGGYVYTF. CDR3 coding DNA: TGTGCCAGCAGCTTAGGGACAGGGGGCTATGTCTACACCTTC.

This clonotype has just a few counts. V usage is TRBV5-1 and J usage is TRBJ2-3, with TRBD1 matching 7 bases. The CDR3 is made up of 15 amino acids. Germline loops: CDR1 SGHRS, CDR2 YFSETQ. V was clipped by 0 bases and J by 3 bases; unmatched bases: 4. The CDR3 sequence is CASSLERGQTDTQYF. The CDR3 coding sequence is TGCGCCAGCAGCTTGGAGAGGGGGCAGACAGATACGCAGTATTTT.

Of note for this clonotype: This CDR3 is missing its conserved last phenylalanine or tryptophan, likely due to a read error. The CDR3, as DNA: TGCACCAGCAGCTTTTCCGGGGAGCTGTTTTTA. Its translation is CTSSFSGELFL. The chain joins TRBV5-1 to TRBJ2-2; no reliable D call. Per the germline V gene, CDR1 is SGHRS and CDR2 is YFSETQ. The CDR3 is 11 amino acids.

This clonotype has only one observation. This chain links TRBV19 with TRBJ1-1; D remains ambiguous. V dropped 7 bases and J dropped 10 bases, with 16 bases sitting between them. CDR3 length equals 12 residues. Per the germline V gene, CDR1 is LNHDA and CDR2 is SQIVND (reference sequence). The CDR3 bases are TGTGCCAGTAACCACATGGGCAATGGAGCTTTCTTT. This sequence encodes CASNHMGNGAFF.

Regarding this clonotype: The conserved phenylalanine or tryptophan normally closing the CDR3 is absent here, so this likely arose from a read error. This chain connects TRBV6-6 to TRBJ1-5; the match to TRBD1 covers 8 bases. The CDR3 totals 15 residues. Germline CDR1 MNHNY, CDR2 SVGAGI (reference sequence). Germline trimming cut 2 bases from V and 5 bases from J; bases unmatched to any gene: 5. The CDR3 loop reads CASSYHQDRDQPQHS. CDR3 nucleotides: TGTGCCAGCAGTTACCACCAGGACAGGGATCAGCCCCAGCATTCT.

This clonotype occurred a few times. The V call is TRBV11-2, the J call TRBJ2-2, with a tentative D call TRBD2 (6 bases). CDR1 SGHAT and CDR2 FQNNGV come from the germline V gene. CDR3 length equals 17 residues. V gave up 1 base and J gave up 12 bases, with 24 bases separating them. Here the CDR3 reads CASSLALGGANTGKLFF. CDR3 nucleotide sequence: TGTGCCAGCAGCTTAGCATTAGGAGGGGCGAACACTGGGAAGCTGTTTTTT.

This clonotype occurred a few times. V usage is TRBV11-3 and J usage is TRBJ2-2; the D gene is possibly TRBD2 (5 bases). Trimming stripped 5 bases from V and 3 bases from J, with 13 bases between. Germline V CDR1 and CDR2: SGHNT, YENEEA. CDR3 size: 15 residues. CDR3 residues: CASSPREGYTGELFF. The CDR3 region has the DNA TGTGCCAGCAGCCCGCGAGAGGGCTACACCGGGGAGCTGTTTTTT.

A remark on this clonotype: It is likely a read error, because the conserved phenylalanine at the end of the CDR3 is missing. The chain couples TRBV6-5 to TRBJ1-5; D might be TRBD1 (6 bases). Per germline, CDR1 MNHEY and CDR2 SVGAGI. The CDR3 is 16 residues long. Between the trimmed V and J ends, which lost 9 bases and 6 bases, there was a span of 24 bases. For the CDR3, the DNA is TGTGCCAGTAGTACCCGGGTGGGGGCAACGGGTCAGCCCCAGCATCTT. Translated, it gives CASSTRVGATGQPQHL.

The gene calls are TRBV11-3 and TRBJ2-1, with TRBD2 matching over 11 bases. The CDR3 covers 17 residues. Germline CDR1 SGHNT, CDR2 YENEEA. CDR3 amino acids: CVCSLLGTSGGYNEQFF. CDR3 coding DNA: TGTGTCTGCAGCCTCCTAGGGACTAGCGGAGGCTACAATGAGCAGTTCTTC.

This chain uses TRBV5-1 with TRBJ2-7; 7 positions agree with TRBD1. The CDR3 runs to 15 residues. CDR1 and CDR2 (germline): SGHRS, YFSETQ. The trim removed 0 bases at V and 3 bases at J, leaving 6 bases unmatched. The CDR3 reads CASSLDTGTVYEQYF. DNA for the CDR3: TGCGCCAGCAGCTTGGACACCGGGACAGTCTACGAGCAGTACTTC.

Regarding this clonotype: The conserved phenylalanine or tryptophan is not found at the CDR3 terminus, so this likely reflects a read error. The gene calls are TRBV11-2 and TRBJ2-7; 7 bases line up with TRBD1. The CDR3 totals 14 residues. V shed 5 bases, J shed 10 bases, and the junction held 14 bases outside the gene matches. Germline V gene lookup returns CDR1 SGHAT and CDR2 FQNNGV. The CDR3 DNA sequence: TGTGCCAGCAGCGGGGACAGAATAAGCTACGGACAGTACATC. It specifies CASSGDRISYGQYI.

On this clonotype: The junction does not match germline at one end; this may be a read error. This chain links TRBV6-5 with TRBJ1-2; tentatively, D is TRBD1 (6 bases). Germline CDR1 reads MNHEY; CDR2 reads SVGAGI. The CDR3 extends over 12 amino acids. The CDR3 DNA is TGTGTCAGCAGTTCGGCCTCCGGGGGCCCGGTCTTC. Translating gives CVSSSASGGPVF.

Concerning this clonotype: The junction departs from germline at one end; a sequencing error may be responsible. This chain uses TRBV10-2 with TRBJ2-2, with 7 nucleotides matching TRBD2. Germline lookup yields CDR1 WSHSY and CDR2 SAAADI. This CDR3 is built from 17 residues. The DNA for the CDR3 is TGCTCCAGCAGTGTCTCAGGACTAGGTCGGTCCACCGGGGAGCTTTTTTTT. Amino acids: CSSSVSGLGRSTGELFF.

About this clonotype itself: Likely a read error: the CDR3 ends without its conserved phenylalanine or tryptophan. The DNA is left out, because the CDR3 cannot be placed on it with certainty; the CDR3 is given as TCRdb lists it. The V call is TRBV6-6, the J call TRBJ2-7; the table's D call, TRBD1, was not checked against the DNA. Counting both end residues, the CDR3 totals 13 amino acids. The germline V gene has CDR1 MNHNY and CDR2 SVGAGI (reference sequence). The chain's CDR3 is CASSYSRDYEQYI.

This chain links TRBV7-3 with TRBJ2-5; tentative D call: TRBD1 (6 bases). The CDR3 extends over 18 amino acids. Germline V CDR1 and CDR2: SGHTA, FQGTGA. V was pared by 5 bases and J by 4 bases, with 26 bases between. CDR3 amino acids: CASSRTGMRSNLGETQYF. Written as DNA, the CDR3 is TGTGCCAGCAGCCGTACAGGGATGAGGTCAAATTTAGGAGAGACCCAGTACTTC.

The genes are TRBV12-3 or TRBV12-4 and TRBJ2-5; D is unclear. V lost 2 bases to trimming and J lost 14 bases, with 15 bases between them. This CDR3 has 12 residues. The CDR3 reads CASSLSPEIHYF. The DNA of the CDR3 is TGTGCCAGCAGTTTAAGCCCCGAGATCCACTACTTC.

Turning to this clonotype: Without the conserved terminal phenylalanine or tryptophan, this CDR3 likely stems from a read error. The chain recombines TRBV12-3 or TRBV12-4 with TRBJ2-3; no firm D call. V shed 8 bases and J shed 6 bases, with 12 bases lying between them. This CDR3 has 12 amino acids. In DNA form, the CDR3 reads TGTGCCAGCGGCATTACAAGGGATACGCAGTATTGT. Amino acids: CASGITRDTQYC.

The chain links TRBV5-6 to TRBJ2-5; D might be TRBD2 (6 bases). The CDR3 runs 14 residues. Trimming left V 8 bases short and J 4 bases short, with 18 bases between. The germline gives CDR1 SGHDT, CDR2 YYEEEE. This chain's CDR3 is CARCWDFTGETQYF. In DNA form, the CDR3 reads TGTGCCAGATGCTGGGACTTCACGGGAGAGACCCAGTACTTC.